The clone carrying this T cell receptor (beta chain) was observed at least ten times. Germline V gives CDR1 SGHAT, CDR2 FQNNGV. V lost 5 bases, J lost 2 bases, and 15 bases lay in between. The CDR3 is made up of 15 amino acids. A sample-barcoded 5' primer and a J-beta primer mix were used in a second PCR of about 7 to 12 cycles. TCRdb reprocessed the 5' RACE reads via MiXCR and lists one record per CDR3 protein. There are 1.2 million to 1.5 million distinct CDR3 sequences in the sample; approximately 59% occur only once, and 6.5% to 8.5% lies in the top ten. The data stem from a study of blood T cells in healthy people across ages.

This rearrangement joins TRBV11-2 to TRBJ1-2; possible D gene TRBD1, 6 bases. The sample comprised blood. This clonotype originated in a man between 18 and 35 years old in good health. CDR3 coding DNA: TGTGCCAGCAGCGTCGTTACAGGGTGGAACTATGGCTACACCTTC. Translated: CASSVVTGWNYGYTF.